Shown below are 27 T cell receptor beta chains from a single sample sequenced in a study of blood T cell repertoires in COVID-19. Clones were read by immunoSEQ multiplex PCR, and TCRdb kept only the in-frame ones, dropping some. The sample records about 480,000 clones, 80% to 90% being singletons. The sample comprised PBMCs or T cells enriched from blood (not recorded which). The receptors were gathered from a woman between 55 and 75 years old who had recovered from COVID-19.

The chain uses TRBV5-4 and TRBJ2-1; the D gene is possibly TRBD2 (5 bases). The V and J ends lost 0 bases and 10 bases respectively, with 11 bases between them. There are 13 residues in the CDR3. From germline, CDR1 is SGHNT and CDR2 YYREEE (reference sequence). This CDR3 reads CASSLVPREEQFF. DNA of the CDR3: TGTGCCAGCAGCTTGGTGCCAAGGGAGGAGCAGTTCTTC.

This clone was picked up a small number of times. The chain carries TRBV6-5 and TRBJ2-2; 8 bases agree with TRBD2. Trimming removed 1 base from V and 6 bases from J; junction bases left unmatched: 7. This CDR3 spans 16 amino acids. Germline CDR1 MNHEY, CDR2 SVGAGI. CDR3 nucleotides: TGTGCCAGCAGTTACTTGGGCGGGGGGACCGCCGGGGAGCTGTTTTTT. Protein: CASSYLGGGTAGELFF.

In DNA form, the CDR3 reads TGTGCCAGCAGATGGGCCGGAGGCACTGAAGCTTTCTTT. This codes for CASRWAGGTEAFF. The chain links TRBV7-2 to TRBJ1-1, with D unclear. Germline V gene data show CDR1 as SGHTA and CDR2 as FQGNSA. The germline V and J ends were trimmed by 6 bases and 4 bases, with 12 bases remaining between them. The CDR3 sequence is 13 residues long.

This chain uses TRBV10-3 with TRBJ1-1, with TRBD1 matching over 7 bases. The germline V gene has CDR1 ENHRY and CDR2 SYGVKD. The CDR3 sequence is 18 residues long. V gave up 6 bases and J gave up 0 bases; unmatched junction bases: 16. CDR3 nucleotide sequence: TGTGCCATCAGCATAGGAACAGGACAGGATTATATGAACACTGAAGCTTTCTTT. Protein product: CAISIGTGQDYMNTEAFF.

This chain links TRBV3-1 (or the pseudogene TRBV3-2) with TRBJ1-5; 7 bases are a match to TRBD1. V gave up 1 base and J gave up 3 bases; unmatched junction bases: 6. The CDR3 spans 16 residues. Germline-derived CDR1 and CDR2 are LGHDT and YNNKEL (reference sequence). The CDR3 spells CASSQGGDRDNQPQHF. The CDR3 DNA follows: TGTGCCAGCAGCCAAGGCGGAGACAGGGACAATCAGCCCCAGCATTTT.

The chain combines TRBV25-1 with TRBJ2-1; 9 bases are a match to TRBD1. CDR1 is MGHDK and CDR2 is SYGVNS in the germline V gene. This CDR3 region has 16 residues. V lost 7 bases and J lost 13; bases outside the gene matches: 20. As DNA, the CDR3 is TGTGCCAGCACTGGTGGACAGGGGCTTTCCAGGATACCTCAGTTCTTC. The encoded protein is CASTGGQGLSRIPQFF.

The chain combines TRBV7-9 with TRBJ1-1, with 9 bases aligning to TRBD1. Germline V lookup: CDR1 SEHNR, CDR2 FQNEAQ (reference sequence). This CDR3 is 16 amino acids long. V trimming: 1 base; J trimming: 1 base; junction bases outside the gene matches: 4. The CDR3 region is CASSLGTGAPNTEAFF. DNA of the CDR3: TGTGCCAGCAGCTTAGGGACAGGGGCTCCGAACACTGAAGCTTTCTTT.

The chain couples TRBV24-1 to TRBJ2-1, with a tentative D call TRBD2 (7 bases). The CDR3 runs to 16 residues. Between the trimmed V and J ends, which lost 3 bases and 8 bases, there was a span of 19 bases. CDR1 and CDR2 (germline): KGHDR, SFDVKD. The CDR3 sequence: CATSDQRPAGAHEQFF. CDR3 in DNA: TGTGCCACCAGTGATCAACGGCCGGCGGGGGCCCATGAGCAGTTCTTC.

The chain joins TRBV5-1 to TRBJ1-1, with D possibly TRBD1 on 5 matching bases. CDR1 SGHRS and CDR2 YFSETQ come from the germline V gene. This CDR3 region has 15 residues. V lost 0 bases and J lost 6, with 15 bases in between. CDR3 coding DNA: TGCGCCAGCAGCTTGGGACGGACATTCAACGCTGAAGCTTTCTTT. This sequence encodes CASSLGRTFNAEAFF.

CDR3 in amino acids: CASSFLTQTDTQYF. In DNA form, the CDR3 reads TGCGCCAGCAGCTTTCTAACACAGACAGATACGCAGTATTTT. The V and J genes are TRBV5-1 and TRBJ2-3; D gene ambiguous. Trimming cost V 2 bases and J 3 bases, with 10 bases left between them. The germline gives CDR1 SGHRS, CDR2 YFSETQ. The CDR3 runs 14 residues. Complete variable domain (other parts from reference TRBV5-1 and TRBJ2-3): KAGVTQTPRYLIKTRGQQVTLSCSPISGHRSVSWYQQTPGQGLQFLFEYFSETQRNKGNFPGRFSGRQFSNSRSEMNVSTLELGDSALYLCASSFLTQTDTQYFGPGTRLTVL.

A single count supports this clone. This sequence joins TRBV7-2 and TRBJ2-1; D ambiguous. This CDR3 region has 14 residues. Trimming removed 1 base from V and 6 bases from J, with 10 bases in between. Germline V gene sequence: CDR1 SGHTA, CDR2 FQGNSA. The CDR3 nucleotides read TGTGCCAGCAGCTTAGGTCCCCCTCCCAATGAGCAGTTCTTC. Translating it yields CASSLGPPPNEQFF.

CDR3 sequence reads: CSVVANYGYTF. The CDR3 coding sequence is TGCAGCGTTGTGGCAAACTATGGCTACACCTTC. The V gene is TRBV29-1, the J gene TRBJ1-2; no clear D gene. CDR1 and CDR2 (germline): SQVTM, ANQGSEA. This CDR3 is built from 11 residues. Trimming left V 4 bases short and J 2 bases short, with 5 bases between.

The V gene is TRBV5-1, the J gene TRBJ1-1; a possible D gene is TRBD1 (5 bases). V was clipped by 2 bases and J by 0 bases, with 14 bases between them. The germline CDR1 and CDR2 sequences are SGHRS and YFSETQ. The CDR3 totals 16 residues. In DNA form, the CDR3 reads TGCGCCAGCAGCTTAGGCGGGGCCGGAGTGAACACTGAAGCTTTCTTT. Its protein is CASSLGGAGVNTEAFF.

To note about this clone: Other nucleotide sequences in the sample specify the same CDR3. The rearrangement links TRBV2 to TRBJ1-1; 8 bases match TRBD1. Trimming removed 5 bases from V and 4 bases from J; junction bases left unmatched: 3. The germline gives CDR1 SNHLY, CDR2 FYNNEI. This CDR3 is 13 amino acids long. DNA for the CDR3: TGTGCCAGCAGTAACAGGGGGGGCACTGAAGCTTTCTTT. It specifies CASSNRGGTEAFF.

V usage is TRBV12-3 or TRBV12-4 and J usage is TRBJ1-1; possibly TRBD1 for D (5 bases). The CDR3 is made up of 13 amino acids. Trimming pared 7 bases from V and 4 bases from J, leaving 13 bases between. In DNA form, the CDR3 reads TGTGCCAGCACCCGGGGGGGAGGCACTGAAGCTTTCTTT. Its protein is CASTRGGGTEAFF.

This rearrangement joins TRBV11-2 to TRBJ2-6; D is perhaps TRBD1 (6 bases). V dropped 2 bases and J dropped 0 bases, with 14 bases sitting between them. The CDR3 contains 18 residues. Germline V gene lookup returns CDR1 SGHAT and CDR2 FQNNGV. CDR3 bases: TGTGCCAGCAGCTTACGTTTGGGGGCGAGCTCTGGGGCCAACGTCCTGACTTTC. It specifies CASSLRLGASSGANVLTF. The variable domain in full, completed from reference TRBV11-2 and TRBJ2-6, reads EAGVAQSPRYKIIEKRQSVAFWCNPISGHATLYWYQQILGQGPKLLIQFQNNGVVDDSQLPKDRFSAERLKGVDSTLKIQPAKLEDSAVYLCASSLRLGASSGANVLTFGAGSRLTVL.

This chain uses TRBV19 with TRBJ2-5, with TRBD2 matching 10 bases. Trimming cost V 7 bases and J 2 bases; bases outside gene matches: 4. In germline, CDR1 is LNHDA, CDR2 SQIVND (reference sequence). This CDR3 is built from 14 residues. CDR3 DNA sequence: TGTGCCAGTAATCCAGCGGGGGGGCAAGAGACCCAGTACTTC. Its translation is CASNPAGGQETQYF.

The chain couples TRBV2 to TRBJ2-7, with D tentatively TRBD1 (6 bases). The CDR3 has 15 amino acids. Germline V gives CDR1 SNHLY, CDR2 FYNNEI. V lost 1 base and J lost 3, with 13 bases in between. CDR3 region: CASSEVGAGLYEQYV. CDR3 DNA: TGTGCCAGCAGTGAAGTGGGGGCTGGACTCTACGAGCAGTACGTC.

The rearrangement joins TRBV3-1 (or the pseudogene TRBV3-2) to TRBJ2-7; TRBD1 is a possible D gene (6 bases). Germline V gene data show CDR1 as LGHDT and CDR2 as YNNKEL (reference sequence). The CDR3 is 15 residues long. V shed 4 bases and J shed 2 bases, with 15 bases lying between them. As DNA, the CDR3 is TGTGCCAGCAGCCCCCCGACAGGAGGACCCTACGAGCAGTACTTC. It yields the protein CASSPPTGGPYEQYF.

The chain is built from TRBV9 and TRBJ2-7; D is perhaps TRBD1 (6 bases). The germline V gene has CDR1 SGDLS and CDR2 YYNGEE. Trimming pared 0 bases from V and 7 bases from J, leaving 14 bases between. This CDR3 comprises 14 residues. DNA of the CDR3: TGTGCCAGCAGCGTAGGGCAGGGGTCGCGGGAGCAGTACTTC. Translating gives CASSVGQGSREQYF.

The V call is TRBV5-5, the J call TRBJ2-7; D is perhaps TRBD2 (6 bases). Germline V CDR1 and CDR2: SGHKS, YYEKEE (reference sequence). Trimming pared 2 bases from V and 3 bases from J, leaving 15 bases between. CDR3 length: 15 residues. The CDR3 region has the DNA TGTGCCAGCAGCTTTGGGACGGAGGGTGTCTACGAGCAGTACTTC. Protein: CASSFGTEGVYEQYF.

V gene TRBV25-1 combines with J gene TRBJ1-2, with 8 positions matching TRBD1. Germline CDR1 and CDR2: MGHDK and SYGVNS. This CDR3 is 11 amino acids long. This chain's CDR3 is CAIGQGGGYTF. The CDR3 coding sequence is TGTGCGATCGGACAGGGAGGTGGCTACACCTTC.

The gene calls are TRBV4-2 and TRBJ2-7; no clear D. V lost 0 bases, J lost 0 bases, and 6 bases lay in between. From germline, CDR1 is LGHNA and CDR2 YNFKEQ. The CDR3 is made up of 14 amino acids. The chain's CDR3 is CASSQDVGSYEQYF. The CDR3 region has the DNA TGTGCCAGCAGCCAAGATGTCGGCTCCTACGAGCAGTACTTC.

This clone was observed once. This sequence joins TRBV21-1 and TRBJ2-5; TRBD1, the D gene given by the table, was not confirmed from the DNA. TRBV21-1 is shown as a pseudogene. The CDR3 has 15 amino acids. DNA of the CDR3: TGTGCCAGCAGCAAAGAGTCCACAGGGGATGAGACCCAGTACTTC. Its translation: CASSKESTGDETQYF.

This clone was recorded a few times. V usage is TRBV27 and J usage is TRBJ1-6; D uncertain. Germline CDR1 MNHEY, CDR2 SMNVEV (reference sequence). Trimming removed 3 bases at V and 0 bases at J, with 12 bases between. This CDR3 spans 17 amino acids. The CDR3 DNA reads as TGTGCCAGCAGTTTCAAGCGGAGGGACTCCTATAATTCACCCCTCCACTTT. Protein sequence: CASSFKRRDSYNSPLHF.

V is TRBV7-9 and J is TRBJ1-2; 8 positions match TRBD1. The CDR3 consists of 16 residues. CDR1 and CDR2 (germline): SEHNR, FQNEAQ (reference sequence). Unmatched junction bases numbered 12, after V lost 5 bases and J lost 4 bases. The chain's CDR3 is CASSPQTGQAIYGYTF. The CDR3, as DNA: TGTGCCAGCAGCCCGCAAACGGGACAGGCGATCTATGGCTACACCTTC.

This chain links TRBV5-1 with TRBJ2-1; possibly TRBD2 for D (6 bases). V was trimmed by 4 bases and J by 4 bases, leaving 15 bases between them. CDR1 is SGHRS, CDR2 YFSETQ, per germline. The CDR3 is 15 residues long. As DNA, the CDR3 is TGCGCCAGCAGCGACGGGGAGGTCGAATACAATGAGCAGTTCTTC. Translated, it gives CASSDGEVEYNEQFF. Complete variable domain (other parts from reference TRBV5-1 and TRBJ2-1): KAGVTQTPRYLIKTRGQQVTLSCSPISGHRSVSWYQQTPGQGLQFLFEYFSETQRNKGNFPGRFSGRQFSNSRSEMNVSTLELGDSALYLCASSDGEVEYNEQFFGPGTRLTVL.